This T cell receptor (beta chain) appears in the sequencing data of a study of cytomegalovirus exposure and HLA in healthy donors. Whole-study context: Samples from HLA-typed donors yielded around 79 million unique TCRs in an early data release. Genetic ancestry analysis placed about 84% of the 410 or so donors that were genotyped in the Caucasian-associated cluster.

This CDR3 contains 18 residues. The germline V gene has CDR1 SGDLS and CDR2 YYNGEE. With V trimmed by 0 bases and J by 0 bases, 6 bases remained unmatched. PCR used 60 Vbeta primers and 13 Jbeta primers. This table comes from immunoSEQ multiplex PCR, and its TCRdb copy is limited to in-frame clones, with some not included. The sample consists of some 200,000 clones, 55% to 75% of them appearing once. With respect to this clone: The antigen is undetermined.

Findings of the study overall: A later analysis by the authors found several of the most significant clusters apparently linked to common viral pathogens. Being productive about 90% or about 30% of the time was typical of most TCR beta V segments in an earlier analysis.

This TCR came from a man aged 35-49 years in good health and CMV-seropositive. The rearrangement links TRBV9 to TRBJ2-3; 11 positions match TRBD2. Sequencing was done on a sample of PBMCs. CDR3 DNA sequence: TGTGCCAGCAGCGTAGCTAGCGGGGGGCCCCGGAGCACAGATACGCAGTATTTT. Protein sequence: CASSVASGGPRSTDTQYF.